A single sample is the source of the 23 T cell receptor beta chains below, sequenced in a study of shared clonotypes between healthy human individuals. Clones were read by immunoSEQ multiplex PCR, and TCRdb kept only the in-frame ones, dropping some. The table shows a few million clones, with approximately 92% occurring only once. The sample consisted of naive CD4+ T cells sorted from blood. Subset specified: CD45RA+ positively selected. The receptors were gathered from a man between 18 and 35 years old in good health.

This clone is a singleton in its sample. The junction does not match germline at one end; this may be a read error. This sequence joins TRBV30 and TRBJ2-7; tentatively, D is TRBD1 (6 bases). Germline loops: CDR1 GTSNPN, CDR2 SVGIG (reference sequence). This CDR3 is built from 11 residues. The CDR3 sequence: CAIHHRDQVHF. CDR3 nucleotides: TGTGCCATCCACCACAGGGACCAAGTTCACTTC. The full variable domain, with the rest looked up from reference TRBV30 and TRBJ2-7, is SQTIHQWPATLVQPVGSPLSLECTVEGTSNPNLYWYRQAAGRGLQLLFYSVGIGQISSEVPQNLSASRPQDRQFILSSKKLLLSDSGFYLCAIHHRDQVHFGPGTRLTVT.

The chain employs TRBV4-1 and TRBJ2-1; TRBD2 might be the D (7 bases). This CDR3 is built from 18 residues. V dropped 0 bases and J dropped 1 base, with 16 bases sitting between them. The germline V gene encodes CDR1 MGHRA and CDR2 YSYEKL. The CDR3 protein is CASSQDRIGRGSYNEQFF. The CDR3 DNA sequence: TGCGCCAGCAGCCAAGATCGGATAGGGAGGGGGTCCTACAATGAGCAGTTCTTC.

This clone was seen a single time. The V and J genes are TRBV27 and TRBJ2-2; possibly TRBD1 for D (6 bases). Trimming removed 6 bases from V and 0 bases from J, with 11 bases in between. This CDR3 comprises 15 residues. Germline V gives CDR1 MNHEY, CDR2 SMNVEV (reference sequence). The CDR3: CASRGDMSNTGELFF. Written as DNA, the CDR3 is TGTGCCAGCAGGGGGGACATGTCGAACACCGGGGAGCTGTTTTTT.

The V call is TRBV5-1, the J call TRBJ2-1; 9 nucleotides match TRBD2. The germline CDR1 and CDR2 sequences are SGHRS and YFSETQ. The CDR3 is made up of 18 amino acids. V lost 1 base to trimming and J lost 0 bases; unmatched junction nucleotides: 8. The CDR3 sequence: CASSLPSGTIDSYNEQFF. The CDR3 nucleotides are TGCGCCAGCAGCTTGCCTAGCGGGACGATAGACTCCTACAATGAGCAGTTCTTC.

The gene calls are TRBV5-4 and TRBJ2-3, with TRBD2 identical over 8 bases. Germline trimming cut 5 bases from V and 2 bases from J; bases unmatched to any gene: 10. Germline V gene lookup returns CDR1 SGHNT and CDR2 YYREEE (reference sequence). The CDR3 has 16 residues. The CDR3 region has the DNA TGTGCCAGCAGATTAAACGGGGGGGCCCCCACAGATACGCAGTATTTT. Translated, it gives CASRLNGGAPTDTQYF.

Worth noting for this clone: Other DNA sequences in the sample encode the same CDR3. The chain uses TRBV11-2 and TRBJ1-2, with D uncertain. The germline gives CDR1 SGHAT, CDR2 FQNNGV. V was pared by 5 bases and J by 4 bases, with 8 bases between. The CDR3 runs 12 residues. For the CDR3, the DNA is TGTGCCAGCAGCCTCGCAGGCTATGGCTACACCTTC. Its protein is CASSLAGYGYTF.

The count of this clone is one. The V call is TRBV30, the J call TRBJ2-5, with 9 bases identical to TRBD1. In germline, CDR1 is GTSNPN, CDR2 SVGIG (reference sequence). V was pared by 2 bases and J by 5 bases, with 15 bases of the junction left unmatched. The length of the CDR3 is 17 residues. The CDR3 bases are TGTGCCTGGAGTTCAGCAGAAAACAGGGGGCGAGCCGAGACCCAGTACTTC. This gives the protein CAWSSAENRGRAETQYF.

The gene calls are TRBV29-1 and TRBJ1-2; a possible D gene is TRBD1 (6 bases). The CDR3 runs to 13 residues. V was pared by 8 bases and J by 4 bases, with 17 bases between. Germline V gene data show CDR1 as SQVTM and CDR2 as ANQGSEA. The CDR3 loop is CSPPGTGSYGYTF. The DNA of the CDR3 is TGCAGCCCACCCGGTACAGGGTCCTATGGCTACACCTTC.

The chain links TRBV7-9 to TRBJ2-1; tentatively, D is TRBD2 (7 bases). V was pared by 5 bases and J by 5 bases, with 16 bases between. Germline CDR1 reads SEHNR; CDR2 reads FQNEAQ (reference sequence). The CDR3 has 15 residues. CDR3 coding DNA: TGTGCCAGCAGCCAGCGAGGGGGGGAGCACAATGAGCAGTTCTTC. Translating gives CASSQRGGEHNEQFF.

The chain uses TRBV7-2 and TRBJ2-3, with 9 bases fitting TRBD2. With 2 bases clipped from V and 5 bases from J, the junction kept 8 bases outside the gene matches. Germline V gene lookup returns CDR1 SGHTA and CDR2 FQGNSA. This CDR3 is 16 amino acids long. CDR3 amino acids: CASSLRSGSAGDTQYF. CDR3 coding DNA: TGTGCCAGCAGCTTACGTAGCGGGAGTGCGGGAGATACGCAGTATTTT.

In DNA, the CDR3 is TGTGCCAGCAGCCAGTCACACAGCGGTACCTACGAGCAGTACTTC. Translating it yields CASSQSHSGTYEQYF. V and J are TRBV11-3 and TRBJ2-7; possible D gene TRBD2, 5 bases. The CDR3 extends over 15 amino acids. Germline V CDR1 and CDR2: SGHNT, YENEEA. Trimming removed 5 bases at V and 2 bases at J, with 16 bases between.

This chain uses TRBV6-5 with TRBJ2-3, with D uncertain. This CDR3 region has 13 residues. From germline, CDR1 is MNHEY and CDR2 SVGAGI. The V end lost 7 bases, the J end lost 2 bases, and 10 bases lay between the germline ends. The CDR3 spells CASINTNTDTQYF. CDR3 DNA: TGTGCCAGCATAAACACCAACACAGATACGCAGTATTTT.

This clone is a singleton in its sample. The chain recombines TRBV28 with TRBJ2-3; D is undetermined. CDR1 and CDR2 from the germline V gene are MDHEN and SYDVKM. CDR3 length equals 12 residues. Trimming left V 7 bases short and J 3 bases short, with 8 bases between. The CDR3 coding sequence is TGTGCCAGCAAAAGCGCGACAGATACGCAGTATTTT. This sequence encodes CASKSATDTQYF. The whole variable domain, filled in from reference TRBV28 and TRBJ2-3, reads DVKVTQSSRYLVKRTGEKVFLECVQDMDHENMFWYRQDPGLGLRLIYFSYDVKMKEKGDIPEGYSVSREKKERFSLILESASTNQTSMYLCASKSATDTQYFGPGTRLTVL.

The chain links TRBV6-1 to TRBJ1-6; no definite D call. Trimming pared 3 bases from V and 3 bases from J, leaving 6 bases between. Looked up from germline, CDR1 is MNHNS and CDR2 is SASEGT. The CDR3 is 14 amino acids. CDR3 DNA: TGTGCCAGCAGTGACACATTCTATAATTCACCCCTCCACTTT. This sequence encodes CASSDTFYNSPLHF.

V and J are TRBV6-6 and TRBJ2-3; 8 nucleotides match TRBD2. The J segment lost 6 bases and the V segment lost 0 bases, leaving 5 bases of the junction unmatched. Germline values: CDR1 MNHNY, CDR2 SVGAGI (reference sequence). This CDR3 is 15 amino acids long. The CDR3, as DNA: TGTGCCAGCAGTTACTCAAGACTAGCGATGGATACGCAGTATTTT. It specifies CASSYSRLAMDTQYF.

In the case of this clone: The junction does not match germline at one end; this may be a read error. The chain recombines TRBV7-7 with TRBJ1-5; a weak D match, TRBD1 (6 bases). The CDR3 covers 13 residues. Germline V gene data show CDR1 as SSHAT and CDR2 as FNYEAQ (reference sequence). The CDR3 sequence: CASSLESGAPQHF. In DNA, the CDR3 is TGTGCTAGCAGCTTAGAATCAGGGGCGCCCCAGCATTTT.

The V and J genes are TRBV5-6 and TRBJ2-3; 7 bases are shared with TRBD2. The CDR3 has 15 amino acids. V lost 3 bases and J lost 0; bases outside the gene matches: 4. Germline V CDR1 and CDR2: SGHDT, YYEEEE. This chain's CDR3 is CASSWISGSTDTQYF. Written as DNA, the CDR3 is TGTGCCAGCAGCTGGATTAGCGGGAGCACAGATACGCAGTATTTT.

The DNA for the CDR3 is TGTGCCAGCAGCTTAGGGGCCCCGAGAGCCGCTACGATTAAGTACTTC. It translates to CASSLGAPRAATIKYF. This chain uses TRBV11-2 with TRBJ2-7; D remains ambiguous. This CDR3 contains 16 residues. V was cut by 1 base and J by 11 bases, with 24 bases left in between. Germline CDR1 reads SGHAT; CDR2 reads FQNNGV.

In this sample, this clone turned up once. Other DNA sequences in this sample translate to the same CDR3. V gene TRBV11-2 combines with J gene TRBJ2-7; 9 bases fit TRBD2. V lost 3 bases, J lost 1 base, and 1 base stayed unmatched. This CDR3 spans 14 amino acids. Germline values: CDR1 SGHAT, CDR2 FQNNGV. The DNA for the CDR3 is TGTGCCAGCAGCTTTACTAGCGGGTCCTACGAGCAGTACTTC. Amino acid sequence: CASSFTSGSYEQYF.

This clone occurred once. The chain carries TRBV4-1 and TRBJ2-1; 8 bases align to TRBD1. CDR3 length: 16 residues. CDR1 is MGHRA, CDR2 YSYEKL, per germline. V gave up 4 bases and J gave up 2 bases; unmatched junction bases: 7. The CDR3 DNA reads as TGCGCCAGCAGCCGCGGACAGGGCAATGCCTACAATGAGCAGTTCTTC. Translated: CASSRGQGNAYNEQFF.

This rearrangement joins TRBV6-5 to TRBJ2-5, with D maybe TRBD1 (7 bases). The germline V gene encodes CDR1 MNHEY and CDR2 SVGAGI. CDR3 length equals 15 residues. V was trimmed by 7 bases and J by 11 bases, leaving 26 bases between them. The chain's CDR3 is CASTHSTEGAGEQYF. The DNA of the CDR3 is TGTGCCAGCACCCACTCCACGGAGGGGGCAGGTGAGCAGTACTTC.

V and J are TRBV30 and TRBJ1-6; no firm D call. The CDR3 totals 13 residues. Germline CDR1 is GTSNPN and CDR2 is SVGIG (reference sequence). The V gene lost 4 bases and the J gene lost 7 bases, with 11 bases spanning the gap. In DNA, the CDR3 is TGTGCCTGGAAGGACGGAGAGAATTCACCCCTCCACTTT. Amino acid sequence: CAWKDGENSPLHF.

The CDR3 sequence: CASEAGVPPYEQYF. In DNA form, the CDR3 reads TGCGCCAGTGAGGCGGGAGTCCCCCCCTACGAGCAGTACTTC. The chain couples TRBV4-1 to TRBJ2-7; 7 bases fit TRBD2. This CDR3 has 14 residues. Germline trimming cut 9 bases from V and 2 bases from J; bases unmatched to any gene: 10. Per germline, CDR1 MGHRA and CDR2 YSYEKL.